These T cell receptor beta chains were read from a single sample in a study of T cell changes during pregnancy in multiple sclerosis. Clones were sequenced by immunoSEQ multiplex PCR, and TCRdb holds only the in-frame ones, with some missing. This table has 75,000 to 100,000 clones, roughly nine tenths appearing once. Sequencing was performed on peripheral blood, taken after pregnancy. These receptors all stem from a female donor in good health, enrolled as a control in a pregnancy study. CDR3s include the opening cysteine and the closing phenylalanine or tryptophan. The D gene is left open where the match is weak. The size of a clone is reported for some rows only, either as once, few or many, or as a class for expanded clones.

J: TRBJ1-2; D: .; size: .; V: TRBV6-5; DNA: TGTGCCAGCAGCCCCGATAAGGGGAGGAGCTATGGCTACACCTTC; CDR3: CASSPDKGRSYGYTF
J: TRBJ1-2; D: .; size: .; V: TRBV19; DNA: TGTGCCAGTAGTGAGACAGATTACTATGGCTACACCTTC; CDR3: CASSETDYYGYTF
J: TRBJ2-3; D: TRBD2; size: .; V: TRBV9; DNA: TGTGCCAGCAGCGTAGTAGCCGGAGCGGGAACCTCCTCAGCCACGCAGTATTTT; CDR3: CASSVVAGAGTSSATQYF
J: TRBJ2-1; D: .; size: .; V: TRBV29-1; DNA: TGCAGCGTTGAGGAAGGGACATTAGAGCAGTTCTTC; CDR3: CSVEEGTLEQFF
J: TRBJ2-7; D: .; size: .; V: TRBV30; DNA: TGTGCCTGGAGGACTACAGGGACGGAGCAGTACTTC; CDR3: CAWRTTGTEQYF
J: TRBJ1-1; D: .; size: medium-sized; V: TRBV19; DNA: TGTGCCAGTAGTGTTCTAAAAGGGGGAATGAACACTGAAGCTTTCTTT; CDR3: CASSVLKGGMNTEAFF
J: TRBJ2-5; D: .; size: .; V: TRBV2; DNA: TGTGCCAGCAGTGAGGGCGGGATATACCAAGAGACCCAGTACTTC; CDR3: CASSEGGIYQETQYF
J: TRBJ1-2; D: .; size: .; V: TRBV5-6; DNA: TGTGCCAGCAGCTTGGACCGCGTCTATGGCTACACCTTC; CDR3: CASSLDRVYGYTF
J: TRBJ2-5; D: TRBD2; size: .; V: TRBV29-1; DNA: TGCAGCGCCCGTCGGGGGCTAGCGGGAGACGAGACCCAGTACTTC; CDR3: CSARRGLAGDETQYF
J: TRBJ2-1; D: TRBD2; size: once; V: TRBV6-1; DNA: TGTGCCAGCAGTGATTTACTAGCGGGAGGCGAGCAGTTCTTC; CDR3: CASSDLLAGGEQFF
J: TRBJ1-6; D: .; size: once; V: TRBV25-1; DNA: TGTGCCAGCAGTGATGGACACCTACCCTATTCACCCCTCCACTTT; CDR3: CASSDGHLPYSPLHF
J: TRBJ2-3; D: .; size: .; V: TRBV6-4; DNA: TGTGCCAGCAGTGCAGCGCCTTTCACAGATACGCAGTATTTT; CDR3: CASSAAPFTDTQYF
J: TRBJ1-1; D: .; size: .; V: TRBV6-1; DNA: TGTGCCAGCAGTGAAGGACAGCTGAACACTGAAGCTTTCTTT; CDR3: CASSEGQLNTEAFF
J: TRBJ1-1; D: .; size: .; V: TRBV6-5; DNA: TGTGCCAGCAGTCCCTCAGATCGAAAAGCTTTCTTT; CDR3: CASSPSDRKAFF
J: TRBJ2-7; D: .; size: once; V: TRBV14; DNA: TGTGCCAGCACCTCACGAAGACAGGCCGCCTACGAGCAGTACTTC; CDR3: CASTSRRQAAYEQYF
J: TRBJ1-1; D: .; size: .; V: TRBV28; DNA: TGTGCCAGCAGTTTTCCGAGTAACACTGAAGCTTTCTTT; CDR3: CASSFPSNTEAFF
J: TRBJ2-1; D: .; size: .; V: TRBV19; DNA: TGTGCCAGTAGTATAATCGGCTCCTACAATGAGCAGTTCTTC; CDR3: CASSIIGSYNEQFF
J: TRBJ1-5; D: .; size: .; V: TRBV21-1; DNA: TGTGCCAGCAGAGGGGGAAGGGATCAGCCCCAGCATTTT; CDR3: CASRGGRDQPQHF
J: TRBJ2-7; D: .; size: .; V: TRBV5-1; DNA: TGCGCCAGCAGCCTGGAAGGCAGGGGCTACGAGCAGTACTTC; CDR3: CASSLEGRGYEQYF
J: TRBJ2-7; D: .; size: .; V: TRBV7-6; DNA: TGTGCCAGCAGCCCTGGTTTTACAGGGCTCTACGAGCAGTACTTC; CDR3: CASSPGFTGLYEQYF
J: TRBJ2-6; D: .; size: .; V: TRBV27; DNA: TGTGCCAGCAGTCGGGGCTCTGGGGCCAACGTCCTGACTTTC; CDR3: CASSRGSGANVLTF
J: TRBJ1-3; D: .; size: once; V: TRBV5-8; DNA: TGTGCCAGCAGCTCACGTTTACCGGGACTGGGAAACACCATATATTTT; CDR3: CASSSRLPGLGNTIYF
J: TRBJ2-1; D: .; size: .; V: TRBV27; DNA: TGTGCCAGCTCCCCGACGGCGAGGCGGAATGAGCAGTTCTTC; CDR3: CASSPTARRNEQFF
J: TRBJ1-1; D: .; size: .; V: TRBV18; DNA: TGTGCCAGCTCAGGGAAATTGGGGGGGCGACTGAGCATGAACACTGAAGCTTTCTTT; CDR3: CASSGKLGGRLSMNTEAFF
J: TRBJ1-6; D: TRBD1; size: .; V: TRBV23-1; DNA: TGCGCCAGCAGTCAGCCCCCGGGACAGGGAGGGGGGAGTAAAGATTCACCCCTCCACTTT; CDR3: CASSQPPGQGGGSKDSPLHF
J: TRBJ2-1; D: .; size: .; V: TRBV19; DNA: TGTGCCAGTAGTATAGGTGCCAGGGGACTATACACCGAGCAGTTCTTC; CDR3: CASSIGARGLYTEQFF
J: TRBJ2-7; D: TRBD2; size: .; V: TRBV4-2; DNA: TGTGCCAGCAGCCAAATCCAAGCGGGAGTGGGGGAGCAGTACTTC; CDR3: CASSQIQAGVGEQYF
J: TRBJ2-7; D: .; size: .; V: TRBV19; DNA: TGTGCCAGTAGTGCAACGACTGGAACCTTAGGCTACGAGCAGTACTTC; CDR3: CASSATTGTLGYEQYF
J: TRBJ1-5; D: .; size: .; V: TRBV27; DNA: TGTGCCAGCTCCATAACCAGGTTTAGCAATCAGCCCCAGCATTTT; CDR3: CASSITRFSNQPQHF
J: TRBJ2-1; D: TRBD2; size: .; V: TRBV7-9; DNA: TGTGCCAGCAGCTTAGGACTAGCGGGACTCAATGAGCAGTTCTTC; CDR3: CASSLGLAGLNEQFF
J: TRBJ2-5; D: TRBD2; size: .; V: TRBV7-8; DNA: TGTGCCAGCAGCCCAAGGAGGGTGGGTAGCGGGGCAAAAGAGACCCAGTACTTC; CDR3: CASSPRRVGSGAKETQYF
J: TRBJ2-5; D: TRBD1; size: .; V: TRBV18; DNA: TGTGCCGGCTCACCACGGGGGACAGGAGAGACCCAGTACTTC; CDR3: CAGSPRGTGETQYF
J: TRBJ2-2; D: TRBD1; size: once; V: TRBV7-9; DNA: TGTGCCAGCAGCCCCGACAGGGGGAACACCGGGGAGCTGTTTTTT; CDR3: CASSPDRGNTGELFF
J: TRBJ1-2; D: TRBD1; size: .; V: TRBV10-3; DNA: TGTGCCACCGGGACAGGGGGTAGAATCTATGGCTACACCTTC; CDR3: CATGTGGRIYGYTF
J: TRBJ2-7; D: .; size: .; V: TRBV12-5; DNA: TGTGCTAGTGGGCAGGGAATACGGTACGAGCAGTACTTC; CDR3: CASGQGIRYEQYF
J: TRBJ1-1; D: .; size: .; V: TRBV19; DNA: TGTGCCAGTCTTAGGGGAGGGAGGAACACTGAAGCTTTCTTT; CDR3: CASLRGGRNTEAFF
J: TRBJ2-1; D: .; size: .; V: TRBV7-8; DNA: TGTGCCAGCAGCCTAGACGGGGGAGATCACAATGAGCAGTTCTTC; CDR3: CASSLDGGDHNEQFF
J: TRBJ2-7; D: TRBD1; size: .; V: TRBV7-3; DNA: TGTGCCAGCAGCTTAACGTTAACAGGGGTGGACGAGCAGTACTTC; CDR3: CASSLTLTGVDEQYF
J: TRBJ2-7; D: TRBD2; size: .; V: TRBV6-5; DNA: TGTGCCAGCAGTTACTCTCGACTAGCGGGGGGGTACGAGCAGTACTTC; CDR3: CASSYSRLAGGYEQYF
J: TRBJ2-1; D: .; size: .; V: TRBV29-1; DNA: TGCAGCGTTGATAAGGGGAACTCCTACAATGAGCAGTTCTTC; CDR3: CSVDKGNSYNEQFF
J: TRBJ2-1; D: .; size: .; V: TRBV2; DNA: TGTGCCAGCAGTGAAGGTAGGGGCGATGAGCAGTTCTTC; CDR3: CASSEGRGDEQFF
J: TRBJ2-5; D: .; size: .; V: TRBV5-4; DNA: TGTGCCAGCAGCCCGGATGTGGAGAGAGAGACCCAGTACTTC; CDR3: CASSPDVERETQYF
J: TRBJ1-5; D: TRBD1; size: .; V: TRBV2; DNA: TGTGCCAGCAGTGAAGAGGGGACAGGGGTGGGTCAGCCCCAGCATTTT; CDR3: CASSEEGTGVGQPQHF